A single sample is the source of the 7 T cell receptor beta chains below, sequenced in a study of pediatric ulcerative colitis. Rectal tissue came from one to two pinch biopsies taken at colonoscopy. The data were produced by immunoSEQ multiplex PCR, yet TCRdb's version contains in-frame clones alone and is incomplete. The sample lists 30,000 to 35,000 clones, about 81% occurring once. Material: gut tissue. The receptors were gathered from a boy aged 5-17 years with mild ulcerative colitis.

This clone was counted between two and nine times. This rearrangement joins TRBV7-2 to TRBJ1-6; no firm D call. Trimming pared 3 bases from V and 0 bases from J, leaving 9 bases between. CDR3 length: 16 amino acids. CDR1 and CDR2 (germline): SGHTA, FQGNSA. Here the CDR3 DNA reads TGTGCCAGCAGCTTTCATTCGAGCTCCTATAATTCACCCCTCCACTTT. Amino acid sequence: CASSFHSSSYNSPLHF.

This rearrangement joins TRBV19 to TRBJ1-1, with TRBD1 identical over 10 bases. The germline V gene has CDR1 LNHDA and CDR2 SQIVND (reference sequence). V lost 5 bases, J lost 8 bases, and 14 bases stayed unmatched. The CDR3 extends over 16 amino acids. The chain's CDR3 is CASSPGVGQGYPEAFF. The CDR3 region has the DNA TGTGCCAGTAGTCCGGGAGTGGGACAGGGGTACCCCGAAGCTTTCTTT.

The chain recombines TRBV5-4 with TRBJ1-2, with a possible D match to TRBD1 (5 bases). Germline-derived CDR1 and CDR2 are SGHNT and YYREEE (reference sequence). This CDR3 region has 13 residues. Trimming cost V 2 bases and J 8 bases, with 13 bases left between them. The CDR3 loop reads CASSFLKGRGYTF. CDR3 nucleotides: TGTGCCAGCAGCTTTCTAAAGGGGAGAGGCTACACCTTC.

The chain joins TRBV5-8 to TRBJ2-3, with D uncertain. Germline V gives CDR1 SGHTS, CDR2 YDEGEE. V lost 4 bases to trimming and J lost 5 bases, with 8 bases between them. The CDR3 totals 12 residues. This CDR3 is CASSKDVDTQYF. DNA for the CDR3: TGTGCCAGCAGCAAGGACGTAGATACGCAGTATTTT.

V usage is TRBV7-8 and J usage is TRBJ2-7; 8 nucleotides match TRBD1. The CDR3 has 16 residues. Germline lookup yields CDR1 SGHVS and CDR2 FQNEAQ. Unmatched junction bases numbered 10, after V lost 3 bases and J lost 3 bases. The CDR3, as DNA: TGTGCCAGCAGCTTGAGTCTAGACAGGGGTAACTACGAGCAGTACTTC. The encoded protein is CASSLSLDRGNYEQYF.

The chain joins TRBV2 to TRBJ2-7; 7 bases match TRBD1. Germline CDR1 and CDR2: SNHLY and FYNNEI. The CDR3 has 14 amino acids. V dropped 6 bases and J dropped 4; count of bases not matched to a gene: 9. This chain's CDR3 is CASSRGTANYEQYF. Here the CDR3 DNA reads TGTGCCAGCAGCAGAGGGACAGCTAATTACGAGCAGTACTTC.

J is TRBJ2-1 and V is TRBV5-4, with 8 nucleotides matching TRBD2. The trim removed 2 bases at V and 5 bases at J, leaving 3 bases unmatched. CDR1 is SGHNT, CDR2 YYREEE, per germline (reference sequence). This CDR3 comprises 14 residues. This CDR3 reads CASSFFGGDNEQFF. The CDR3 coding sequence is TGTGCCAGCAGCTTTTTCGGGGGGGACAATGAGCAGTTCTTC.